This T cell receptor (beta chain) came from a study of breast tumors, draining lymph nodes, adjacent tissues. Findings and caveats of the study: Data only fit, rather than demonstrated, lymph node origin of most tumor T cells. Tumor repertoires ranked between lymph nodes and nontumor tissue in diversity, with V and J gene preferences. Data fit most tumor T cells coming from lymph node, expanding in tumor.

The V end lost 8 bases, the J end lost 4 bases, and 12 bases lay between the germline ends. Per germline, CDR1 KGHSH and CDR2 LQKENI. The CDR3 is 13 amino acids. This clonotype showed up many times. Its antigen is still unknown. TCRdb ran MiXCR on the multiplex PCR reads and lists one entry per CDR3 protein. Of more than 200,000 distinct CDR3 sequences listed, roughly 30% are singletons. The lymph nodes were axillary draining lymph nodes from breast cancer patients. The rearrangement uses TRBV18 and TRBJ2-1, with TRBD2 as a possible D gene (6 bases). Sequencing was done on a sample of axillary lymph node tissue. The sequence came from a female donor with breast cancer. Some clones in this sample may be carry-over from other donors' samples. CDR3 nucleotides: TGTGCCAGCAGCCCCGGGACTTACAATGAGCAGTTCTTC. This gives the protein CASSPGTYNEQFF.